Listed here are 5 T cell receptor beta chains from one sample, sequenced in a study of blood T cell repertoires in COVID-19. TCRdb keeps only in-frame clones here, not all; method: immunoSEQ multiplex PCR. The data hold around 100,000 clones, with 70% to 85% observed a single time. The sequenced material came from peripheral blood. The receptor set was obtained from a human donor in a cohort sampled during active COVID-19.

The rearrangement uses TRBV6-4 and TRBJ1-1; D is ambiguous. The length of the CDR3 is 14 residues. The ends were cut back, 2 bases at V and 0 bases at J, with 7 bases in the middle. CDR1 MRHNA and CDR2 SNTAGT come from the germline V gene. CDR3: CASSDGQLNTEAFF. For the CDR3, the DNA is TGTGCCAGCAGTGACGGGCAGTTGAACACTGAAGCTTTCTTT.

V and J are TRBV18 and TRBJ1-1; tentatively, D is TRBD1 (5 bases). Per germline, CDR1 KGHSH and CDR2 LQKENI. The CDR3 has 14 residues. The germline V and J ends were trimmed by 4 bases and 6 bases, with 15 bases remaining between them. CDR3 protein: CASSQSGGIAEAFF. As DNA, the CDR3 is TGTGCCAGCTCACAATCGGGGGGAATCGCTGAAGCTTTCTTT. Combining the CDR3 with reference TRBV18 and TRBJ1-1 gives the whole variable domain NAGVMQNPRHLVRRRGQEARLRCSPMKGHSHVYWYRQLPEEGLKFMVYLQKENIIDESGMPKERFSAEFPKEGPSILRIQQVVRGDSAAYFCASSQSGGIAEAFFGQGTRLTVV.

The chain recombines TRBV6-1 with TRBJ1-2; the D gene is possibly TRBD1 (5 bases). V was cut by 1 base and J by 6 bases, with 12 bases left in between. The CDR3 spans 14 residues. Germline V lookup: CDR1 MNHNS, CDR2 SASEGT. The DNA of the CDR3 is TGTGCCAGCAGTGAAGGTTTGCAGGGCGATGGCTACACCTTC. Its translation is CASSEGLQGDGYTF.

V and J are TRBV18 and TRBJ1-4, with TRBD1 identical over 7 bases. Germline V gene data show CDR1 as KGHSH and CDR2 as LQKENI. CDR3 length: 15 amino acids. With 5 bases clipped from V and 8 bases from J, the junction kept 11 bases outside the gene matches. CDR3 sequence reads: CASSAQEGAGEKLFF. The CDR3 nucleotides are TGTGCCAGCTCAGCCCAAGAGGGGGCGGGAGAAAAACTGTTTTTT.

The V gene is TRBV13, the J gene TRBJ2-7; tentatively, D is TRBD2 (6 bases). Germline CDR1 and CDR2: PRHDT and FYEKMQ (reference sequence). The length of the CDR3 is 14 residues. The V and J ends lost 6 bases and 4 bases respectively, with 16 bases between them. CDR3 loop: CASSNRDFRYEQYF. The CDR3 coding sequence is TGTGCCAGCAGTAACCGGGACTTCCGATACGAGCAGTACTTC.